Each of the 28 T cell receptor beta chains below was sequenced from the same sample in a study of blood T cell repertoires in COVID-19. Assay used: immunoSEQ multiplex PCR; TCRdb lists only in-frame clones, some missing. The sample includes fewer than 200,000 clones, about 86% of them seen just once. The sequenced material came from PBMCs or T cells enriched from blood (not recorded which). Receptors were obtained from a middle-aged woman in a cohort exposed to, infected with or recovered from COVID-19 (not recorded which).

In this sample, this clone turned up a few times. The CDR3 sequence: CASSLTGNTEAFF. CDR3 nucleotides: TGTGCCAGCAGCTTAACAGGGAACACTGAAGCTTTCTTT. The V call is TRBV9, the J call TRBJ1-1; TRBD1 is a possible D gene (5 bases). Germline CDR1 is SGDLS and CDR2 is YYNGEE. Deletions cut 4 bases from V and 1 base from J, with 8 bases between. There are 13 residues in the CDR3.

CDR3 DNA: TGTGCCAGCAGCTTATTGTCAGGGATGGCAATAGGCTACACCTTC. This translates into CASSLLSGMAIGYTF. The chain is built from TRBV7-9 and TRBJ1-2, with D tentatively TRBD1 (5 bases). The CDR3 extends over 15 amino acids. Germline CDR1 and CDR2: SEHNR and FQNEAQ (reference sequence). Trimming took 2 bases from V and 8 from J, leaving 18 bases between them. Looking up the rest from reference TRBV7-9 and TRBJ1-2 gives the full variable domain: DTGVSQNPRHKITKRGQNVTFRCDPISEHNRLYWYRQTLGQGPEFLTYFQNEAQLEKSRLLSDRFSAERPKGSFSTLEIQRTEQGDSAMYLCASSLLSGMAIGYTFGSGTRLTVV.

This clone was seen once. V and J are TRBV28 and TRBJ1-2; 7 nucleotides match TRBD1. V trimming: 2 bases; J trimming: 0 bases; junction bases outside the gene matches: 9. The CDR3 totals 17 residues. Germline V gives CDR1 MDHEN, CDR2 SYDVKM. CDR3 protein: CASSLHTGAKANYGYTF. CDR3 DNA sequence: TGTGCCAGCAGTTTACACACAGGGGCGAAAGCTAACTATGGCTACACCTTC.

This rearrangement joins TRBV18 to TRBJ1-5; tentatively, D is TRBD1 (5 bases). V gave up 1 base and J gave up 0 bases, with 10 bases separating them. The CDR3 runs 16 residues. CDR1 is KGHSH and CDR2 is LQKENI in the germline V gene. Here the CDR3 DNA reads TGTGCCAGCTCACCACGGCGGGGGGATAGCAATCAGCCCCAGCATTTT. Amino acid sequence: CASSPRRGDSNQPQHF. Full variable domain (missing parts from reference TRBV18 and TRBJ1-5): NAGVMQNPRHLVRRRGQEARLRCSPMKGHSHVYWYRQLPEEGLKFMVYLQKENIIDESGMPKERFSAEFPKEGPSILRIQQVVRGDSAAYFCASSPRRGDSNQPQHFGDGTRLSIL.

In its sample, this clone was seen once. V usage is TRBV10-3 and J usage is TRBJ2-3, with TRBD1 identical over 9 bases. CDR3 length: 17 amino acids. Germline loops: CDR1 ENHRY, CDR2 SYGVKD. V dropped 0 bases and J dropped 1; count of bases not matched to a gene: 5. The chain's CDR3 is CAISESTTGGGTDTQYF. Written as DNA, the CDR3 is TGTGCCATCAGTGAGTCGACCACAGGGGGCGGCACAGATACGCAGTATTTT.

This chain joins TRBV11-2 and TRBJ1-1; D uncertain. Germline V gene sequence: CDR1 SGHAT, CDR2 FQNNGV. The CDR3 has 14 residues. The germline V and J ends were trimmed by 0 bases and 6 bases, with 11 bases remaining between them. CDR3 DNA: TGTGCCAGCAGCTTAGAGGGCCCCGGGGCTGAAGCTTTCTTT. This sequence encodes CASSLEGPGAEAFF. The variable domain in full, with the rest retrieved from reference TRBV11-2 and TRBJ1-1, is EAGVAQSPRYKIIEKRQSVAFWCNPISGHATLYWYQQILGQGPKLLIQFQNNGVVDDSQLPKDRFSAERLKGVDSTLKIQPAKLEDSAVYLCASSLEGPGAEAFFGQGTRLTVV.

The chain uses TRBV9 and TRBJ1-2; D might be TRBD1 (6 bases). Trimming pared 4 bases from V and 3 bases from J, leaving 19 bases between. This CDR3 is built from 16 residues. The germline gives CDR1 SGDLS, CDR2 YYNGEE. The CDR3 nucleotides are TGTGCCAGCAGCCCCCGCCGGGGGGGCGACCACTATGGCTACACCTTC. As protein: CASSPRRGGDHYGYTF.

V gene TRBV4-2 combines with J gene TRBJ2-1; 9 bases fit TRBD1. The germline gives CDR1 LGHNA, CDR2 YNFKEQ. The V segment lost 4 bases and the J segment 3 bases; nucleotides outside the gene matches: 10. The CDR3 is 17 amino acids. As DNA, the CDR3 is TGTGCCAGCAGCCCCGGCCCGGGACAGGGAATCTACAATGAGCAGTTCTTC. It specifies CASSPGPGQGIYNEQFF.

In its sample, this clone was seen a few times. The chain carries TRBV28 and TRBJ1-1; no clear D gene. In germline, CDR1 is MDHEN, CDR2 SYDVKM. CDR3 size: 11 residues. V gave up 11 bases and J gave up 4 bases, with 11 bases separating them. This CDR3 is CAADGFTEAFF. The CDR3 DNA reads TGTGCCGCGGATGGGTTCACTGAAGCTTTCTTT.

This chain connects TRBV7-9 to TRBJ2-3; perhaps TRBD1 as D (6 bases). In germline, CDR1 is SEHNR, CDR2 FQNEAQ (reference sequence). The CDR3 spans 18 residues. Trimming cost V 1 base and J 2 bases, with 19 bases left between them. DNA for the CDR3: TGTGCCAGCAGCTTAGGCAGGGGTGGTTCGGGGAACACAGATACGCAGTATTTT. Its translation: CASSLGRGGSGNTDTQYF.

J is TRBJ2-3 and V is TRBV4-2; a possible D gene is TRBD2 (7 bases). CDR3 length: 16 residues. CDR1 LGHNA and CDR2 YNFKEQ come from the germline V gene. Trimming removed 4 bases at V and 4 bases at J, with 18 bases between. DNA of the CDR3: TGTGCCAGCAGCCCCGAGGGGGGGGGAGGGGCAGATACGCAGTATTTT. Amino acids: CASSPEGGGGADTQYF.

V and J are TRBV10-3 and TRBJ1-2; D is undetermined. The germline CDR1 and CDR2 sequences are ENHRY and SYGVKD. The V and J ends lost 0 bases and 0 bases respectively, with 8 bases between them. The CDR3 contains 15 residues. The CDR3 nucleotides are TGTGCCATCAGTGAGTCGAACACAGCTAACTATGGCTACACCTTC. Encoded protein: CAISESNTANYGYTF.

V and J are TRBV27 and TRBJ1-6, with TRBD1 identical over 9 bases. Losses at the gene ends were 5 bases for V and 2 bases for J; bases not matched to a gene: 1. The CDR3 has 15 amino acids. Germline V gene data show CDR1 as MNHEY and CDR2 as SMNVEV (reference sequence). CDR3: CASSGTGTYNSPLHF. The DNA for the CDR3 is TGTGCCAGCAGTGGGACAGGGACCTATAATTCACCCCTCCACTTT.

This chain uses TRBV7-2 with TRBJ2-3, with D tentatively TRBD1 (7 bases). CDR1 is SGHTA, CDR2 FQGNSA, per germline. Trimming shortened V by 3 bases and J by 4 bases, and 11 bases separated the two germline ends. This CDR3 is 14 amino acids long. CDR3 amino acids: CASSLQGGPDTQYF. The CDR3 DNA reads as TGTGCCAGCAGCTTGCAGGGGGGCCCAGATACGCAGTATTTT.

The chain combines TRBV11-2 with TRBJ2-1; 15 positions agree with TRBD2. With V trimmed by 4 bases and J by 3 bases, 10 bases remained unmatched. CDR1 and CDR2 (germline): SGHAT, FQNNGV. This CDR3 comprises 19 residues. The DNA of the CDR3 is TGTGCCAGCAGCTCCGCCCCGGGACTAGCGGGGGGCATCTACAATGAGCAGTTCTTC. This codes for CASSSAPGLAGGIYNEQFF.

The chain combines TRBV2 with TRBJ1-1; D gene ambiguous. This CDR3 spans 13 amino acids. The ends were cut back, 6 bases at V and 5 bases at J, with 13 bases in the middle. Germline V gives CDR1 SNHLY, CDR2 FYNNEI. CDR3 amino acids: CASRGRAGTEAFF. CDR3 nucleotides: TGTGCCAGCAGGGGGAGGGCGGGAACTGAAGCTTTCTTT.

The genes are TRBV19 and TRBJ2-1, with 7 bases aligning to TRBD2. This CDR3 has 13 residues. The ends lost 9 bases at V and 4 bases at J; junction bases unmatched: 6. Germline CDR1 LNHDA, CDR2 SQIVND (reference sequence). The CDR3 is CASRDYPYNEQFF. CDR3 DNA: TGTGCCAGCCGGGACTATCCTTACAATGAGCAGTTCTTC.

The V and J genes are TRBV7-6 and TRBJ1-5, with D possibly being TRBD1 (5 bases). V shed 5 bases and J shed 0 bases, with 14 bases lying between them. Germline V gene lookup returns CDR1 SGHVS and CDR2 FNYEAQ. The CDR3 extends over 16 amino acids. CDR3 sequence reads: CASSQDTDYSNQPQHF. The CDR3 DNA follows: TGTGCCAGCAGCCAGGACACCGATTATAGCAATCAGCCCCAGCATTTT.

V is TRBV27 and J is TRBJ2-3; 10 bases are a match to TRBD2. Germline V CDR1 and CDR2: MNHEY, SMNVEV (reference sequence). V shed 5 bases and J 3 bases; nucleotides not matched to a gene: 8. This CDR3 contains 16 residues. In nucleotides, the CDR3 is TGTGCCAGCAGTCCTTCGGGACTAGCGAGGACAGATACGCAGTATTTT. Translating gives CASSPSGLARTDTQYF.

The chain uses TRBV27 and TRBJ2-7; D possibly corresponds to TRBD2 (6 bases). Germline V gives CDR1 MNHEY, CDR2 SMNVEV (reference sequence). Between the trimmed V and J ends, which lost 4 bases and 6 bases, there was a span of 10 bases. The CDR3 contains 12 residues. This CDR3 is CASSSTSSEQYF. The DNA of the CDR3 is TGTGCCAGCAGTTCCACTAGCAGCGAGCAGTACTTC.

The chain employs TRBV6-5 and TRBJ2-7; no firm D call. This CDR3 contains 13 residues. CDR1 MNHEY and CDR2 SVGAGI come from the germline V gene. The V end was cut by 7 bases, the J end by 1 base, with 11 bases between. The CDR3 sequence: CASNSHPSYEQYF. In DNA form, the CDR3 reads TGTGCCAGCAACTCCCACCCTTCCTACGAGCAGTACTTC.

The V gene is TRBV7-2, the J gene TRBJ1-3; perhaps TRBD1 as D (5 bases). From germline, CDR1 is SGHTA and CDR2 FQGNSA. This CDR3 has 16 residues. V lost 5 bases, J lost 2 bases, and 16 bases lay in between. The CDR3 protein is CASSIQTDLTGNTIYF. The CDR3, as DNA: TGTGCCAGCAGCATCCAGACAGACCTCACTGGAAACACCATATATTTT. The full variable domain, in which reference TRBV7-2 and TRBJ1-3 provide the parts outside the CDR3, is GAGVSQSPSNKVTEKGKDVELRCDPISGHTALYWYRQSLGQGLEFLIYFQGNSAPDKSGLPSDRFSAERTGGSVSTLTIQRTQQEDSAVYLCASSIQTDLTGNTIYFGEGSWLTVV.

The rearrangement uses TRBV6-2 or TRBV6-3 and TRBJ2-3; D may be TRBD1 (5 bases). The CDR3 contains 14 residues. Trimming took 0 bases from V and 7 from J, leaving 11 bases between them. Germline V gene data show CDR1 as MNHEY and CDR2 as SVGEGT. This CDR3 is CASSYSEVDNTQYF. DNA for the CDR3: TGTGCCAGCAGTTACTCCGAGGTGGACAATACGCAGTATTTT.

The rearrangement joins TRBV6-2 or TRBV6-3 to TRBJ2-5; TRBD1 is a possible D gene (6 bases). This CDR3 region has 14 residues. V was pared by 2 bases and J by 1 base, with 8 bases between. Germline V gives CDR1 MNHEY, CDR2 SVGEGT. The CDR3 region has the DNA TGTGCCAGCAGTTACCCGGACAGCCAAGAGACCCAGTACTTC. Translated: CASSYPDSQETQYF.

This chain uses TRBV6-6 with TRBJ1-1, with 10 bases matching TRBD1. Per germline, CDR1 MNHNY and CDR2 SVGAGI (reference sequence). V lost 0 bases and J lost 6; bases outside the gene matches: 7. There are 16 residues in the CDR3. CDR3: CASSYSGDRGHPEAFF. CDR3 nucleotide sequence: TGTGCCAGCAGTTACTCGGGGGACAGGGGTCATCCTGAAGCTTTCTTT.

J is TRBJ2-1 and V is TRBV9, with 10 nucleotides matching TRBD2. This CDR3 comprises 18 residues. In germline, CDR1 is SGDLS, CDR2 YYNGEE. V shed 2 bases and J 4 bases; nucleotides not matched to a gene: 12. CDR3 amino acids: CASSVPQAGGPEYNEQFF. The CDR3 DNA is TGTGCCAGCAGCGTCCCCCAAGCGGGAGGGCCGGAATACAATGAGCAGTTCTTC.

The rearrangement uses TRBV4-1 and TRBJ1-4; a possible D gene is TRBD1 (6 bases). V lost 4 bases and J lost 0, with 9 bases in between. The CDR3 extends over 15 amino acids. Per the germline V gene, CDR1 is MGHRA and CDR2 is YSYEKL. CDR3 protein: CASSRTETTNEKLFF. Here the CDR3 DNA reads TGCGCCAGCAGCCGGACAGAAACAACTAATGAAAAACTGTTTTTT.

The V and J genes are TRBV6-5 and TRBJ2-1; 8 bases are shared with TRBD2. Germline V lookup: CDR1 MNHEY, CDR2 SVGAGI. After removal of 3 bases from V and 8 bases from J, the junction contained 6 bases not matched to a gene. The CDR3 sequence is 14 residues long. CDR3 in amino acids: CASSYGSGTHEQFF. CDR3 in DNA: TGTGCCAGCAGTTATGGTAGCGGGACCCATGAGCAGTTCTTC.